The 7 T cell receptor beta chains in this list originate from one sample, sequenced in a study of blood T cell repertoires in COVID-19. Assay: immunoSEQ multiplex PCR; the TCRdb copy retains only in-frame clones and omits some. This table holds about 140,000 clones, less than 80% found once. Specimen: peripheral blood. The receptors derive from a man between 60 and 75 years old with acute or convalescent COVID-19.

The V gene is TRBV4-2, the J gene TRBJ2-5; D not certain. The CDR3 is 16 residues long. Trimming cost V 1 base and J 0 bases, with 12 bases left between them. Germline V gene lookup returns CDR1 LGHNA and CDR2 YNFKEQ. The CDR3 sequence: CASSQGPDTDQETQYF. CDR3 in DNA: TGTGCCAGCAGCCAAGGCCCAGACACTGACCAAGAGACCCAGTACTTC.

This sequence joins TRBV7-2 and TRBJ1-2; tentative D call: TRBD1 (5 bases). The CDR3 extends over 14 amino acids. Trimming shortened V by 5 bases and J by 4 bases, and 14 bases separated the two germline ends. Germline assignment: CDR1 SGHTA and CDR2 FQGNSA. The CDR3 here is CASSLGSGSYGYTF. The CDR3 region has the DNA TGTGCCAGCAGCCTCGGGTCAGGGTCCTATGGCTACACCTTC.

The chain joins TRBV3-1 (or the pseudogene TRBV3-2) to TRBJ2-7; D unresolved. V lost 4 bases and J lost 3, with 10 bases in between. The V gene's germline CDR1 is LGHDT and CDR2 YNNKEL (reference sequence). This CDR3 is 13 amino acids long. DNA of the CDR3: TGTGCCAGCAGCCCACTGTCGAACTACGAGCAGTACTTC. Residues: CASSPLSNYEQYF.

The chain employs TRBV19 and TRBJ2-2; maybe TRBD2 (6 bases). V lost 5 bases to trimming and J lost 6 bases, with 16 bases between them. CDR3 length: 15 residues. Germline CDR1 is LNHDA and CDR2 is SQIVND (reference sequence). CDR3 bases: TGTGCCAGTAGTCGGCCCCGGGCGGGGTCCGGGGAGCTGTTTTTT. The encoded protein is CASSRPRAGSGELFF.

This clone was counted once. The chain combines TRBV19 with TRBJ2-7; TRBD2 is a possible D gene (6 bases). The CDR3 contains 15 residues. Trimming removed 2 bases from V and 4 bases from J, with 15 bases in between. Looked up from germline, CDR1 is LNHDA and CDR2 is SQIVND (reference sequence). CDR3 residues: CASSILRGLLYEQYF. The CDR3 DNA reads TGTGCCAGTAGTATATTAAGGGGACTTCTTTACGAGCAGTACTTC.

This clone was observed a handful of times. The gene calls are TRBV6-5 and TRBJ1-5; D gene uncertain. The V end was cut by 4 bases, the J end by 1 base, with 14 bases between. The CDR3 has 16 residues. Germline-derived CDR1 and CDR2 are MNHEY and SVGAGI. The CDR3 loop is CASSFQKPPSNQPQHF. CDR3 sequence (DNA): TGTGCCAGCAGTTTCCAGAAACCACCGAGCAATCAGCCCCAGCATTTT.

This chain joins TRBV10-3 and TRBJ2-4; TRBD2 agrees at 9 bases. V shed 4 bases, J shed 7 bases, and the junction held 8 bases outside the gene matches. Germline CDR1 is ENHRY and CDR2 is SYGVKD. The length of the CDR3 is 15 residues. CDR3 bases: TGTGCCATCAGTGCTAGCGGGGCCCCAGTGAACATTCAGTACTTC. Its translation: CAISASGAPVNIQYF.